Presented here are 10 T cell receptor beta chains from one specimen sequenced in a study of blood T cell repertoires in COVID-19. Measured with immunoSEQ multiplex PCR; TCRdb has only the in-frame clones, and not every one. There are about 47,000 clones in the sample; about 81% occur only once, and roughly a quarter lies in the top ten. Sample: peripheral blood. These receptors were collected from an elderly woman with COVID-19, enrolled during active disease.

This clone was detected once. The V and J genes are TRBV2 and TRBJ2-5; 10 positions agree with TRBD1. This CDR3 is 15 amino acids long. Germline V lookup: CDR1 SNHLY, CDR2 FYNNEI. J was trimmed by 4 bases and V by 4 bases; bases with no gene match: 6. The CDR3 nucleotides read TGTGCCAGCAGTGCCAGACAGGGGGCAAGAGAGACCCAGTACTTC. Protein product: CASSARQGARETQYF. The variable domain in full, with the rest retrieved from reference TRBV2 and TRBJ2-5, is EPEVTQTPSHQVTQMGQEVILRCVPISNHLYFYWYRQILGQKVEFLVSFYNNEISEKSEIFDDQFSVERPDGSNFTLKIRSTKLEDSAMYFCASSARQGARETQYFGPGTRLLVL.

The chain uses TRBV3-1 (or the pseudogene TRBV3-2) and TRBJ2-2; TRBD2 matches 12 bases. Looked up from germline, CDR1 is LGHDT and CDR2 is YNNKEL (reference sequence). The ends lost 1 base at V and 3 bases at J; junction bases unmatched: 6. The CDR3 spans 18 residues. CDR3 bases: TGTGCCAGCAGCCAAGGACTAGCGGGAGTTCGGGACACCGGGGAGCTGTTTTTT. This encodes CASSQGLAGVRDTGELFF.

This chain connects TRBV27 to TRBJ1-1, with a possible D match to TRBD1 (5 bases). The CDR3 has 14 amino acids. The germline V and J ends were trimmed by 6 bases and 2 bases, with 13 bases remaining between them. In germline, CDR1 is MNHEY, CDR2 SMNVEV (reference sequence). As DNA, the CDR3 is TGTGCCAGCAGAAGATCGACAGCTAACACTGAAGCTTTCTTT. Protein sequence: CASRRSTANTEAFF.

The chain combines TRBV10-3 with TRBJ2-5; 7 bases align to TRBD1. The germline V gene encodes CDR1 ENHRY and CDR2 SYGVKD. The CDR3 length is 16 residues. The trim removed 4 bases at V and 1 base at J, leaving 9 bases unmatched. The CDR3 reads CAISGAPGQIQETQYF. Written as DNA, the CDR3 is TGTGCCATCAGTGGTGCACCGGGACAGATCCAAGAGACCCAGTACTTC.

The rearrangement joins TRBV27 to TRBJ2-7; possible D gene TRBD2, 6 bases. The CDR3 is 14 amino acids. The germline CDR1 and CDR2 sequences are MNHEY and SMNVEV (reference sequence). The V and J ends lost 5 bases and 5 bases respectively, with 16 bases between them. For the CDR3, the DNA is TGTGCCAGCAGTGCCATGACTAGAGTTGACGAGCAGTACTTC. It specifies CASSAMTRVDEQYF.

The J gene is TRBJ2-1, the V gene TRBV9; D is uncertain. Trimming took 0 bases from V and 0 from J, leaving 10 bases between them. Germline CDR1 is SGDLS and CDR2 is YYNGEE. The CDR3 extends over 16 amino acids. In DNA, the CDR3 is TGTGCCAGCAGCGTAGCTCCGGGTGTCTCCTACAATGAGCAGTTCTTC. Translation: CASSVAPGVSYNEQFF.

J is TRBJ2-2 and V is TRBV3-1 (or the pseudogene TRBV3-2), with 10 bases that match TRBD1. Germline trimming cut 4 bases from V and 3 bases from J; bases unmatched to any gene: 11. From germline, CDR1 is LGHDT and CDR2 YNNKEL (reference sequence). The CDR3 is 18 amino acids. This chain's CDR3 is CASSPFGQGGIDTGELFF. The CDR3 DNA follows: TGTGCCAGCAGCCCCTTCGGACAGGGGGGTATTGACACCGGGGAGCTGTTTTTT.

The rearrangement uses TRBV29-1 and TRBJ1-2; the D is unclear. Deletions cut 3 bases from V and 1 base from J, with 3 bases between. The CDR3 runs to 11 residues. Germline V gene lookup returns CDR1 SQVTM and CDR2 ANQGSEA. The chain's CDR3 is CSVDLNYGYTF. CDR3 in DNA: TGCAGCGTTGATCTTAACTATGGCTACACCTTC.

This chain uses TRBV19 with TRBJ2-7; TRBD1 agrees at 7 bases. Germline CDR1 reads LNHDA; CDR2 reads SQIVND (reference sequence). V lost 4 bases and J lost 6; bases outside the gene matches: 9. This CDR3 comprises 14 residues. Written as DNA, the CDR3 is TGTGCCAGTAGTACCGGGGACAGTTCCGTCGAGCAGTACTTC. Its translation: CASSTGDSSVEQYF.

V usage is TRBV11-1 and J usage is TRBJ2-5; D is perhaps TRBD2 (5 bases). CDR3 size: 16 residues. CDR1 is SGHAT, CDR2 FQDESV, per germline (reference sequence). The V end lost 5 bases, the J end lost 2 bases, and 18 bases lay between the germline ends. CDR3 in DNA: TGTGCCAGCAGCCGCCGAGCAGCGGCAAAGCAAGAGACCCAGTACTTC. It specifies CASSRRAAAKQETQYF.